This T cell receptor beta chain was sequenced for a study of T cell repertoires in cytomegalovirus infection. Study background: CMV epitopes that were recently identified and HLA-C-restricted were used alongside well-studied HLA-B-restricted ones. It can be stated that public TCR beta signatures indicated CMV infection as well as a matching HLA type. Study-wide results and limits: Dominant in the ex vivo response were TCR beta clonotypes restricted by HLA-C and specific for CMV. CMV carriers with the relevant HLA were identified by cumulative public TCR beta family frequency.

This clonotype occurred a few times. Its antigen is unknown. Using its own MiXCR run on the reads, TCRdb lists one record per CDR3 protein. The profile shows approximately 990,000 distinct CDR3 sequences, approximately 32% of them singletons. Sample: cultured CD8+ T cells from PBMCs, taken from culture after CMV antigen stimulation. The TCR was taken from a human donor in good health (CMV status not recorded). Some clones in this sample may be carry-over from other donors' samples.

CDR3 region: CASSPRQGYQPQHF. CDR3 nucleotides: TGTGCCAGCAGTCCCCGACAGGGGTACCAGCCCCAGCATTTT. This chain connects TRBV27 to TRBJ1-5; 8 bases align to TRBD1. Per the germline V gene, CDR1 is MNHEY and CDR2 is SMNVEV (reference sequence). This CDR3 is 14 amino acids long. V shed 5 bases, J shed 7 bases, and the junction held 7 bases outside the gene matches.